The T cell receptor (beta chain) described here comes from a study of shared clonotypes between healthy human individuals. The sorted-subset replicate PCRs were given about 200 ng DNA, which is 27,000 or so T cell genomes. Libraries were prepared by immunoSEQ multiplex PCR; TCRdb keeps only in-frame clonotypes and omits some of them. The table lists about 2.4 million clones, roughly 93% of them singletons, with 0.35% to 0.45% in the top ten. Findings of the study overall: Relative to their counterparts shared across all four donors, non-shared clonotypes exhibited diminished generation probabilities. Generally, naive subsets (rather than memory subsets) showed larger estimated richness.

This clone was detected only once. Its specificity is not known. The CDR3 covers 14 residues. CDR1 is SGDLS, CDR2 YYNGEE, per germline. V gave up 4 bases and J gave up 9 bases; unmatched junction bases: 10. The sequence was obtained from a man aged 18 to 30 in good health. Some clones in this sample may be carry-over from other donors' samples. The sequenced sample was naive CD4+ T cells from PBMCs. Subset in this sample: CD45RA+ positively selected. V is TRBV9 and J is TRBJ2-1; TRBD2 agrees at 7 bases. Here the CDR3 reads CASSSTGLLGEQFF. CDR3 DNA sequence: TGTGCCAGCAGCTCGACGGGACTATTGGGTGAGCAGTTCTTC. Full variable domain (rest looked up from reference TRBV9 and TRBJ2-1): DSGVTQTPKHLITATGQRVTLRCSPRSGDLSVYWYQQSLDQGLQFLIQYYNGEERAKGNILERFSAQQFPDLHSELNLSSLELGDSALYFCASSSTGLLGEQFFGPGTRLTVL.